The source of this T cell receptor (beta chain) is a study of PD-L1 blockade in urothelial cancer. Documented time point: pretreatment peripheral blood. Germline CDR1 and CDR2: KGHSH and LQKENI. The CDR3 spans 15 residues. V dropped 3 bases and J dropped 5 bases, with 13 bases sitting between them. This table comes from immunoSEQ multiplex PCR, and its TCRdb copy is limited to in-frame clones, with some not included. The repertoire holds fewer than 60,000 clones, with 65% to 90% as singletons. The origin of this receptor is a man between 70 and 80 years old with urothelial cancer. The input for sequencing was PBMCs, taken around atezolizumab (anti-PD-L1) treatment. The chain combines TRBV18 with TRBJ2-2; possible D gene TRBD1, 6 bases. CDR3: CASSPEAGATGELFF. The CDR3 nucleotides are TGTGCCAGCTCACCTGAGGCAGGGGCAACCGGGGAGCTGTTTTTT.